This T cell receptor beta chain was profiled in a study of identical twins. After template switching added a universal primer site, the resulting cDNA carried unique molecular identifiers. TCRdb fed the 5' RACE reads into MiXCR, producing one record per CDR3 protein. The table lists 300,000 to 350,000 distinct CDR3 sequences, around 12% of them singletons. Germline CDR1 is SGHKS and CDR2 is YYEKEE (reference sequence). The CDR3 is made up of 12 amino acids. Points on this clonotype: One junction end disagrees with the germline gene, perhaps due to a read error.

This same sample was also taken into another study, of yellow fever vaccine responses in identical twins.

The clonotype was recovered from a woman between 18 and 30 years old in good health. The rearrangement uses TRBV5-5 and TRBJ1-1; a weak D match, TRBD1 (5 bases). Material: CD8+ T cells sorted from blood. The CDR3 region is CASTPGGTEVFF. In DNA, the CDR3 is TGTGCCAGCACCCCAGGAGGGACTGAAGTTTTCTTT.